The source of this T cell receptor (beta chain) is a study of cytomegalovirus exposure and HLA in healthy donors. The CDR3 sequence is 14 residues long. V lost 2 bases and J lost 1, with 9 bases in between. CDR1 and CDR2 (germline): MNHEY, SVGAGI. With 60 Vbeta and 13 Jbeta primers, the PCR was carried out. This table comes from immunoSEQ multiplex PCR, and its TCRdb copy is limited to in-frame clones, with some not included. Here the sample spans approximately 110,000 clones, roughly 80% being singletons. Sequencing was done on a sample of PBMCs. V usage is TRBV6-5 and J usage is TRBJ2-7; D unclear. This sequence originates from a man aged 25 to 40 in good health and CMV-seropositive. CDR3 sequence: CASSYQPRSYEQYF. CDR3 nucleotides: TGTGCCAGCAGTTACCAACCGAGATCCTACGAGCAGTACTTC.